This paragraph covers one T cell receptor beta chain sequence. In building TCR beta libraries, iRepertoire HTBI primers were used together with Arm-PCR of CDR3 regions. From the multiplex PCR reads, TCRdb called clonotypes with MiXCR, one entry per CDR3 protein. The table includes 300,000 to 400,000 distinct CDR3 sequences, roughly 15% detected once. Time point indicated: newly diagnosed GD, antithyroid drugs for less than 3 months. The TCR library was prepared using RNA isolated from PBMCs. The V gene end was trimmed by 6 bases and the J gene end by 2 bases; junction bases not matched to a gene: 7. The germline CDR1 and CDR2 sequences are MGHDK and SYGVNS. The CDR3 has 14 residues. This specimen belongs to a study of regulatory T cells in long-lasting Graves disease.

This receptor was taken from a female donor with Graves disease. Sequencing was performed on peripheral blood mononuclear cells (PBMCs), taken at new diagnosis, from a patient treated with antithyroid drugs. The chain carries TRBV25-1 and TRBJ2-7; 7 nucleotides line up with TRBD2. CDR3 DNA sequence: TGTGCCAGCAGGGGAAGCGGGGACCCCTACGAGCAGTACTTC. It encodes CASRGSGDPYEQYF.